This T cell receptor beta chain was identified during a study of OX40 agonist ivuxolimab in advanced cancers. About the study: Those enrolled were approximately 83% male, with a mean age of about 66 years and ages from roughly 20 to 90. A partial response was reached by three patients: one with hepatocellular carcinoma and two with cutaneous melanoma.

The CDR3 totals 14 residues. Sequenced by immunoSEQ multiplex PCR; TCRdb stores in-frame clones only, minus some. The table records about 50,000 clones, over 90% of them present only once. Regarding the study as a whole: On average, a greater number of expanded clones characterised CD8+ T cells relative to CD4+.

As to this clone: As yet, its antigen is unknown.

The source material was CD4+ or CD8+ T cells sorted from blood, sampled in a trial of the OX40 agonist ivuxolimab. The TCR comes from an adult with an advanced solid tumor such as melanoma, head and neck, liver or kidney cancer. The gene calls are TRBV21-1 and TRBJ2-5. TRBV21-1 is a documented pseudogene. CDR3 sequence reads: CASTRGLTRETQYF. The CDR3 nucleotides read TGTGCCAGCACCCGGGGCCTTACGCGGGAGACCCAGTACTTC.